The rows below give T cell receptor beta chains drawn from one sample of a study of cytomegalovirus exposure and HLA in healthy donors. Clones were sequenced by immunoSEQ multiplex PCR, and TCRdb holds only the in-frame ones, with some missing. The data contain roughly 190,000 clones, roughly 87% of them seen just once; the ten biggest clones take up 1.1%. The sample consisted of PBMCs. Source of these receptors: a boy aged 2 to 9 in good health and CMV-seronegative. CDR3s include the opening cysteine and the closing phenylalanine or tryptophan. A D gene is named only where the DNA matches it firmly. Part of the rows lack a size; the others show once, few, many or a class for expanded clones.

TRBJ2-7 TRBV18 few - CASSPETANSYEQYF TGTGCCAGCTCACCTGAGACAGCCAACTCCTACGAGCAGTACTTC
TRBJ1-6 TRBV28 - - CASSLSGVSSYNSPLHF TGTGCCAGCAGTTTATCGGGGGTTAGCTCCTATAATTCACCCCTCCACTTT
TRBJ2-5 TRBV6-5 few - CASSSAGQQETQYF TGTGCCAGCAGTTCCGCGGGGCAGCAAGAGACCCAGTACTTC
TRBJ2-7 TRBV2 - - CASIEGGRSYEQYF TGTGCCAGCATCGAGGGCGGCAGATCCTACGAGCAGTACTTC
TRBJ1-1 TRBV5-8 - TRBD1 CASSLTGTGGWNTEAFF TGTGCCAGCAGCTTAACCGGGACAGGGGGCTGGAACACTGAAGCTTTCTTT
TRBJ2-2 TRBV6-6 - - CASSYGGAETGELFF TGTGCCAGCAGTTATGGAGGGGCGGAGACCGGGGAGCTGTTTTTT
TRBJ2-2 TRBV27 - TRBD1 CASSLTGARTGELFF TGTGCCAGCAGTTTGACAGGGGCGCGCACCGGGGAGCTGTTTTTT
TRBJ1-4 TRBV30 - - CAWSVGFGGTNEKLFF TGTGCCTGGAGTGTAGGATTCGGAGGGACTAATGAAAAACTGTTTTTT
TRBJ2-2 TRBV30 - - CAWRRSGTGELFF TGTGCCTGGAGGCGGAGTGGCACCGGGGAGCTGTTTTTT
TRBJ1-5 TRBV7-9 - - CASSPSGQGKQPQHF TGTGCCAGCAGCCCATCGGGTCAGGGAAAGCAGCCCCAGCATTTT
TRBJ2-3 TRBV2 - TRBD2 CASSRLALRDTQYF TGTGCCAGCAGCCGACTAGCGCTTCGAGATACGCAGTATTTT
TRBJ1-4 TRBV19 few - CASSTPVGAIEKLFF TGTGCCAGTAGTACCCCTGTGGGGGCGATCGAAAAACTGTTTTTT
TRBJ1-1 TRBV29-1 once - CSVLRRAATEAFF TGCAGCGTCCTTCGGCGGGCAGCCACTGAAGCTTTCTTT
TRBJ2-7 TRBV7-9 - - CSSSIRTVESSYEQYF TGTTCCAGCAGCATAAGGACAGTCGAAAGCTCCTACGAGCAGTACTTC
TRBJ2-3 TRBV30 - - CAWTVGGDTQYF TGTGCCTGGACGGTAGGAGGAGATACGCAGTATTTT
TRBJ1-1 TRBV6-1 - - CASSEGTIVPNTEAFF TGTGCCAGCAGTGAAGGGACAATTGTACCGAACACTGAAGCTTTCTTT
TRBJ2-5 TRBV5-1 - - CASSRDSTQETQYF TGCGCCAGCAGCCGCGACAGTACGCAAGAGACCCAGTACTTC
TRBJ2-3 TRBV6-1 - - CASGFIRSDTQYF TGTGCCAGCGGTTTCATTCGGTCAGATACGCAGTATTTT
TRBJ1-2 TRBV19 - - CATLERGYTF TGTGCCACCCTCGAGCGTGGCTACACCTTC
TRBJ1-5 TRBV18 - TRBD1 CASSPRQGNQPQHF TGTGCCAGCTCACCGCGACAGGGTAATCAGCCCCAGCATTTT
TRBJ2-7 TRBV30 few TRBD2 CAWSVSSGGFEQYF TGTGCCTGGAGTGTATCCAGCGGGGGGTTCGAGCAGTACTTC
TRBJ1-2 TRBV13 - - CASSPGRSNYGYTF TGTGCCAGCAGCCCCGGGAGATCGAACTATGGCTACACCTTC
TRBJ2-5 TRBV30 - - CAWSVSGETQYF TGTGCCTGGAGTGTATCCGGGGAGACCCAGTACTTC
TRBJ1-1 TRBV5-1 - - CASSLGREDTEAFF TGCGCCAGCAGCTTGGGCAGGGAGGACACTGAAGCTTTCTTT
TRBJ1-5 TRBV5-1 - - CASSLEAGSNQPQHF TGCGCCAGCAGCTTGGAGGCGGGAAGCAATCAGCCCCAGCATTTT
TRBJ2-1 TRBV28 - TRBD1 CASSFPGQGYNEQFF TGTGCCAGCAGTTTTCCTGGACAGGGCTACAATGAGCAGTTCTTC
TRBJ2-5 TRBV18 - TRBD2 CASSPPGGETQYF TGTGCCAGCTCACCACCGGGAGGGGAGACCCAGTACTTC
TRBJ1-5 TRBV19 - - CASSIDIGARGWVAQHF TGTGCCAGTAGTATAGATATCGGGGCACGGGGGTGGGTGGCCCAGCATTTT
TRBJ2-2 TRBV27 - TRBD2 CASSRFGLAGNNTGELFF TGTGCCAGCAGCCGCTTCGGACTAGCGGGAAATAACACCGGGGAGCTGTTTTTT
TRBJ2-2 TRBV7-7 - TRBD2 CASSLNTGTSTGELFF TGTGCCAGCAGCTTGAATACCGGGACTAGCACCGGGGAGCTGTTTTTT
TRBJ1-2 TRBV11-2 once - CASSFSRSNYGYTF TGTGCCAGCAGCTTTTCCAGGTCCAACTATGGCTACACCTTC
TRBJ1-6 TRBV6-6 few TRBD1 CASSRQGDNSPLHF TGTGCCAGCAGTCGACAGGGCGATAATTCACCCCTCCACTTT
TRBJ2-4 TRBV7-2 - TRBD1 CASSPWQGVDVAKNIQYF TGTGCCAGCAGCCCCTGGCAGGGGGTGGACGTGGCCAAAAACATTCAGTACTTC
TRBJ2-3 TRBV29-1 once - CSVEETGGTDTQYF TGCAGCGTTGAAGAAACGGGAGGCACAGATACGCAGTATTTT
TRBJ2-1 TRBV5-6 - - CASSWDGGYNEQFF TGTGCCAGCAGTTGGGACGGGGGCTACAATGAGCAGTTCTTC
TRBJ2-1 TRBV9 - - CASSVYPVNEQFF TGTGCCAGCAGCGTATATCCGGTGAATGAGCAGTTCTTC
TRBJ2-1 TRBV4-2 - TRBD2 CASSQIQVGLAFNEQFF TGTGCCAGCAGCCAGATCCAAGTGGGACTAGCTTTCAATGAGCAGTTCTTC
TRBJ1-6 TRBV9 - TRBD1 CASRTGTGSSPLHF TGTGCCAGCCGTACCGGGACAGGGTCCTCACCCCTCCACTTT
TRBJ2-4 TRBV6-1 - TRBD2 CASSEYGGGRGNIQYF TGTGCCAGCAGTGAATACGGTGGCGGGAGGGGGAACATTCAGTACTTC
TRBJ2-7 TRBV15 - - CATSTDPQRRGPYEQYF TGTGCCACCAGCACCGATCCTCAGCGGAGGGGGCCCTACGAGCAGTACTTC
TRBJ1-6 TRBV6-1 - - CATHRRHNEGSPLHF TGTGCCACCCACCGAAGACACAATGAGGGCTCACCCCTCCACTTT
TRBJ2-3 TRBV5-4 - - CASSKTTDTQYF TGTGCCAGCAGCAAAACAACAGATACGCAGTATTTT
TRBJ2-3 TRBV25-1 - - CASSVDSLRDTQYF TGTGCCAGCAGTGTTGATAGTTTAAGAGATACGCAGTATTTT
TRBJ1-1 TRBV29-1 - TRBD1 CSVARGLRPEAFF TGCAGCGTTGCCAGGGGGCTTCGGCCTGAAGCTTTCTTT
TRBJ1-3 TRBV18 - - CASSPLRGTSGNTIYF TGTGCCAGCTCGCCCCTTCGGGGTACATCTGGAAACACCATATATTTT
TRBJ1-5 TRBV7-6 few - CASSSVNQPQHF TGTGCCAGCAGCTCAGTAAATCAGCCCCAGCATTTT
TRBJ2-1 TRBV9 once - CASSAQIRGAYNEQFF TGTGCCAGCAGCGCACAAATCAGGGGGGCCTACAATGAGCAGTTCTTC
TRBJ2-7 TRBV11-3 - - CASSLEAGAYSKQYF TGTGCCAGCAGCTTAGAGGCGGGGGCCTACTCTAAGCAGTACTTC
TRBJ1-5 TRBV18 - - CASSPGGMSNQPQHF TGTGCCAGCTCACCCGGGGGTATGAGCAATCAGCCCCAGCATTTT
TRBJ2-3 TRBV28 - TRBD2 CASITSGTTDTQYF TGTGCCAGCATTACTAGCGGGACCACAGATACGCAGTATTTT
TRBJ1-5 TRBV30 - - CAWSVSRAGQPQHF TGTGCCTGGAGTGTATCGAGGGCGGGTCAGCCCCAGCATTTT